This record covers a single TCR beta chain. What this receptor recognizes is not known. No quality values exist for individual bases; no much larger clone is one base distant. CDR1 SGHDT and CDR2 YYEEEE were looked up in the germline V gene. From its cysteine to its phenylalanine, the CDR3 spans 12 amino acids. The entry retains the CDR3 DNA only, 36 bases that are in frame from base 1. Trimming at the junction amounts to 2 bases on V and 6 bases on J, and the germline ends lie 7 bases apart. The source of the sample is a study of OX40 agonist ivuxolimab in advanced cancers. About the full investigation: Ivuxolimab, which targeted the costimulatory receptor OX40 (CD134), was an agonistic, fully human IgG2 monoclonal antibody. Among the roughly 52 dose-escalation patients, around 20 had hepatocellular carcinoma, about 15 melanoma, 9 renal cell carcinoma and 9 head and neck cancer. The monotherapy dose-escalation portion (N of about 50 patients) of the phase I ivuxolimab trial is reported in the paper. Intravenous ivuxolimab was administered to patients every 2 weeks at six dose levels: 0.01, 0.1, 0.3, 1.5, 3 and 10 mg/kg. The dose-escalation cohort was approximately 83% male with a mean age of around 64 years, ranging from about 23 to 85. Partial responses occurred in three dose-escalation patients: two with cutaneous melanoma and one with hepatocellular carcinoma. Peripheral TCRbeta sequencing was intended to test whether TCR sequence diversity was altered and clonal T-cell expansion was caused by ivuxolimab. Patients were allowed to have had prior anti-PD-1, anti-PD-L1 or anti-CTLA-4 therapy, and 40% to 45% of the dose-escalation patients had been treated with checkpoint inhibitors. The paper's findings and limits, for the study overall: Which antigens the clonally expanded peripheral T cells were specific for was not determined. Low levels of normalized T-cell clonal expansion were also seen in some patients who did not respond. At doses of 0.1 to 3.0 mg/kg, clonal expansion of both CD4+ and CD8+ T cells in blood was seen between baseline and week 6. In partial responders in the 0.1-3.0 mg/kg groups, normalized peripheral clonal expansion was found to be among the lowest, especially among CD8+ T cells. After ivuxolimab, CD8+ T cells had more expanded clones than CD4+ T cells on average.

Patients with autoimmune disease history or receiving systemic immunosuppression were excluded from the trial. Peripheral blood for TCR sequencing was collected from all dose cohorts at baseline, on cycle 4 day 1, and on cycle 7 day 1. The samples were drawn from a first-in-human, open-label, multicenter phase I dose-escalation trial of ivuxolimab. The trial enrolled adults with locally advanced or metastatic head and neck squamous cell, hepatocellular, melanoma or renal cell carcinoma. CD4+ and CD8+ T cells were sorted separately from peripheral blood before TCR sequencing. Genomic DNA was isolated from the sorted cells so that the TCRbeta CDR3 region could be sequenced. The immunoSEQ Assay was used to sequence the TCRbeta CDR3 regions. Entries here come from immuneACCESS through TCRdb and include only in-frame sequences with V and J called. Some clones fail to appear in such tables; in the studies checked, an unresolved V gene covers under half of the shortfall, and the cause of the remainder is unknown. For this sample there are approximately 80,000 clones; approximately 86% appear just once. The ten biggest clones cover over 3% of the sample.

The sample in question was CD4+ or CD8+ T cells sorted from blood, obtained in a trial of the OX40 agonist ivuxolimab. The clonotype comes from an adult with an advanced solid tumor such as melanoma, head and neck, liver or kidney cancer. The chain employs TRBV5-6 and TRBJ2-3; the D gene is unclear. The CDR3 reads CASSFDWDTQYF. The sequenced DNA is TGTGCCAGCAGCTTCGACTGGGATACGCAGTATTTT.